In its sample, the clone carrying this TCR beta chain was seen a few times. No antigen is known for it. The sample is drawn from a study of blood T cells in healthy people across ages. General observations from the study: Higher diversity and more naive CD4+ cells were features of long-lived donors, compared to aged donors.

Through a sample-barcoded 5' primer and a J-beta primer mix, a second PCR was run for roughly 6 to 12 cycles. Every molecule of cDNA carried a tag from a template-switch adaptor with 12 random nucleotides. TCRdb re-called the 5' RACE reads with MiXCR, one entry per CDR3 protein. The data show more than 550,000 distinct CDR3 sequences, with 22% seen just once and less than 25% held by the top ten. The CDR3 is 15 amino acids. CDR1 and CDR2 (germline): MNHEY, SMNVEV (reference sequence). V was trimmed by 2 bases and J by 6 bases, leaving 11 bases between them. This TCR was recovered from a man in his sixties or seventies in good health. The sample comprised blood. The chain employs TRBV27 and TRBJ1-6; possible D gene TRBD1, 6 bases. Here the CDR3 DNA reads TGTGCCAGCAGTTTAAACAACAGGGCTAATTCACCCCTCCACTTT. This encodes CASSLNNRANSPLHF.